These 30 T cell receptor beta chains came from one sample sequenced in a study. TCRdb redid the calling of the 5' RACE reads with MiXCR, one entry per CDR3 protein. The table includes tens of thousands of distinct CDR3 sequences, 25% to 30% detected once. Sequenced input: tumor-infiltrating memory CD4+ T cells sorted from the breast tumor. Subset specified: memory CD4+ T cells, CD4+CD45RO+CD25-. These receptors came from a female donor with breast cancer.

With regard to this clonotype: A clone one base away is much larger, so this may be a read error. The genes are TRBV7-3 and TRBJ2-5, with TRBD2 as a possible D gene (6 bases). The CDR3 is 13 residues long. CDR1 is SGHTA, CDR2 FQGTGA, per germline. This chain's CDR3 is CASSPRAGETQSF. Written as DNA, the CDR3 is TGTGCCAGCAGCCCACGAGCGGGTGAGACCCAGTCCTTC.

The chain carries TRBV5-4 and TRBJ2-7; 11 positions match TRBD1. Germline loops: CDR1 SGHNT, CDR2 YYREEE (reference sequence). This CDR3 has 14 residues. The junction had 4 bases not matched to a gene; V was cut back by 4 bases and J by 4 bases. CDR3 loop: CASSRDRGEYEQYF. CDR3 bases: TGTGCCAGCAGCCGGGACAGGGGGGAGTACGAGCAGTACTTC.

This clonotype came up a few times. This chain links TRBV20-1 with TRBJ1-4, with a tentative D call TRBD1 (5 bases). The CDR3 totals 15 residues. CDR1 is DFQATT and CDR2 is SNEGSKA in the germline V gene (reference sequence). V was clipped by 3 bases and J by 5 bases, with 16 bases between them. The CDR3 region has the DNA TGCAGTGCTAGTCCTAACGGACGGGGGAATGAAAAACTGTTTTTT. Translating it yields CSASPNGRGNEKLFF.

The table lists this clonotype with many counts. This chain's CDR3 is CASSETGSSPLHF. In DNA, the CDR3 is TGTGCCAGCAGTGAAACAGGGTCCTCACCCCTCCACTTT. J is TRBJ1-6 and V is TRBV6-5, with D possibly TRBD1 on 6 matching bases. Germline V CDR1 and CDR2: MNHEY, SVGAGI. The CDR3 covers 13 residues. V was pared by 5 bases and J by 10 bases, with 12 bases between.

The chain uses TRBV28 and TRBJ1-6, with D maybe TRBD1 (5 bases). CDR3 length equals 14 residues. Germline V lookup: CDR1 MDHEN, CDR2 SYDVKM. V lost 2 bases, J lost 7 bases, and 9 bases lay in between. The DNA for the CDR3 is TGTGCCAGCAGTTTACCAGGGAGAAATTCACCCCTCCACTTT. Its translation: CASSLPGRNSPLHF.

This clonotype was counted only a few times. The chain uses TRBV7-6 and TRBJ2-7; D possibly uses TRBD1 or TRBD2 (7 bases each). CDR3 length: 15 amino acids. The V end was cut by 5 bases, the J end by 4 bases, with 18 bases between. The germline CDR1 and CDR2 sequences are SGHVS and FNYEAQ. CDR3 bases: TGTGCCAGCAGCAGACAGGGAGGGGGGCTATACGAGCAGTACTTC. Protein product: CASSRQGGGLYEQYF.

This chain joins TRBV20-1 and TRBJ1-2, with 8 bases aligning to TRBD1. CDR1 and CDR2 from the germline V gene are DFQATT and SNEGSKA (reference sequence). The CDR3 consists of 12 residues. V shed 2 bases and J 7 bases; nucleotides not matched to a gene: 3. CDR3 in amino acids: CSARQGAGGYTF. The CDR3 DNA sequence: TGCAGTGCTAGACAGGGGGCGGGTGGCTACACCTTC.

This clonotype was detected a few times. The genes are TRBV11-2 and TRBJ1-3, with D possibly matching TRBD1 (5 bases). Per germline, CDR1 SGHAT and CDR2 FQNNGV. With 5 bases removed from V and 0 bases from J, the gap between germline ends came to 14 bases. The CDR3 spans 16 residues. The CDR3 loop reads CASSPRDPSSGNTIYF. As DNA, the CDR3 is TGTGCCAGCAGCCCACGGGACCCCAGCTCTGGAAACACCATATATTTT.

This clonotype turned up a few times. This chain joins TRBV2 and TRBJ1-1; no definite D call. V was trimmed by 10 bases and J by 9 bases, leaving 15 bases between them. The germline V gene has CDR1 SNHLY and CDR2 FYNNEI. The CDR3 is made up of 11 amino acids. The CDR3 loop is CATLVTAKAFF. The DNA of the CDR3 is TGTGCCACTCTCGTGACGGCAAAAGCTTTCTTT.

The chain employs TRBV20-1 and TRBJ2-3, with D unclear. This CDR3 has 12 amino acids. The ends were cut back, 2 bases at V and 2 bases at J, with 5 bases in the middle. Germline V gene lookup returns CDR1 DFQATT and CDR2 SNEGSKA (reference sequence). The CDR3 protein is CSARIDTDTQYF. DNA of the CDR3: TGCAGTGCTAGAATAGACACAGATACGCAGTATTTT.

The CDR3 sequence: CSARDWRLPNQPQHF. In DNA, the CDR3 is TGCAGTGCTAGAGATTGGCGGCTGCCCAATCAGCCCCAGCATTTT. V gene TRBV20-1 combines with J gene TRBJ1-5; D remains ambiguous. The CDR3 is 15 residues long. The V end was cut by 0 bases, the J end by 3 bases, with 12 bases between. Germline V gene lookup returns CDR1 DFQATT and CDR2 SNEGSKA (reference sequence).

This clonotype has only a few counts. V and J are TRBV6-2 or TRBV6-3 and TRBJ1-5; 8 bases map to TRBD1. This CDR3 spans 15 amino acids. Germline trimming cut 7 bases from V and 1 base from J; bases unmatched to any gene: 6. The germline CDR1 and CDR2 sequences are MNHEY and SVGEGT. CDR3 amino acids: CASTPDRESNQPQHF. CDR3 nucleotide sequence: TGTGCCAGCACCCCGGACAGGGAAAGCAATCAGCCCCAGCATTTT.

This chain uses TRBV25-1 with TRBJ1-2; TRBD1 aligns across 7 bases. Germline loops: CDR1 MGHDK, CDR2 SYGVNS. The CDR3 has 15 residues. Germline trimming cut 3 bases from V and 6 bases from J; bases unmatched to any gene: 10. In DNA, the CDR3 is TGTGCCAGCAGTGATCCTTCCCTCGGACAGGATGGCTACACCTTC. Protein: CASSDPSLGQDGYTF.

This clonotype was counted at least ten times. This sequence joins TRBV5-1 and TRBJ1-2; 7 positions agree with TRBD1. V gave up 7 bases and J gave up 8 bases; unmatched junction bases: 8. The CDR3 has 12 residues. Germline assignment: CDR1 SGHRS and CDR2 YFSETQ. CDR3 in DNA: TGCGCCAGCTCGACAGGGCGGGACGGCTACACCTTC. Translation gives CASSTGRDGYTF.

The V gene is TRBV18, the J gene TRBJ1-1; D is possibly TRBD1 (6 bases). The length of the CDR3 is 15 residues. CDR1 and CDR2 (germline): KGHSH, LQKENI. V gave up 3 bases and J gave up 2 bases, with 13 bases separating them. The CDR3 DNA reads TGTGCCAGCTCACCCGGGGGGGGGCGAAACACTGAAGCTTTCTTT. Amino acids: CASSPGGGRNTEAFF.

The CDR3 reads CATSRGLLAGGTDTQYF. The DNA for the CDR3 is TGTGCCACCAGCAGAGGTTTGCTGGCGGGAGGGACAGATACGCAGTATTTT. The rearrangement links TRBV15 to TRBJ2-3, with 9 bases aligning to TRBD2. CDR1 LNHNV and CDR2 YYDKDF come from the germline V gene (reference sequence). V lost 1 base and J lost 3; bases outside the gene matches: 8. This CDR3 is 17 amino acids long.

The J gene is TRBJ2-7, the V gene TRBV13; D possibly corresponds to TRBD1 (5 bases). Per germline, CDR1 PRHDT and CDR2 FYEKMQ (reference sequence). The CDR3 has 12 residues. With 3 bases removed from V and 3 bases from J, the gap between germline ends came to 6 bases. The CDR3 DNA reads TGTGCCAGCAGCTTTAGGGGCTACGAGCAGTACTTC. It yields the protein CASSFRGYEQYF. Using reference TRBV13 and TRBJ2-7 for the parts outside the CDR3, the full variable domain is AAGVIQSPRHLIKEKRETATLKCYPIPRHDTVYWYQQGPGQDPQFLISFYEKMQSDKGSIPDRFSAQQFSDYHSELNMSSLELGDSALYFCASSFRGYEQYFGPGTRLTVT.

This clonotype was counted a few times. In DNA, the CDR3 is TGCAGCGTTGAAGTGACAGGGACGGATACGCAGTATTTT. Translated, it gives CSVEVTGTDTQYF. V gene TRBV29-1 combines with J gene TRBJ2-3; TRBD1 matches 7 bases. The length of the CDR3 is 13 residues. Trimming took 1 base from V and 6 from J; bases not matched to a gene: 4. The germline V gene has CDR1 SQVTM and CDR2 ANQGSEA.

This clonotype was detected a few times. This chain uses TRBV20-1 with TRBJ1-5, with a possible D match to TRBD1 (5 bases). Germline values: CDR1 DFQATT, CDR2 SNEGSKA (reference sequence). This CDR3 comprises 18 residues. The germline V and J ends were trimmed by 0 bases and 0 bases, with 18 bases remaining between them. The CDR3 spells CSARDSRQPAYSNQPQHF. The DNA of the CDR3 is TGCAGTGCTAGAGATAGTCGACAGCCTGCATATAGCAATCAGCCCCAGCATTTT.

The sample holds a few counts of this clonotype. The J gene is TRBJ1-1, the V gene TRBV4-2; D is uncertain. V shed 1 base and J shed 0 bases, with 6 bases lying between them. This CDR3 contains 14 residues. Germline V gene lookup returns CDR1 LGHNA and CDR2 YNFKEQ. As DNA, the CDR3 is TGTGCCAGCAGCCAAGGGCAGCTGAACACTGAAGCTTTCTTT. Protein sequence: CASSQGQLNTEAFF.

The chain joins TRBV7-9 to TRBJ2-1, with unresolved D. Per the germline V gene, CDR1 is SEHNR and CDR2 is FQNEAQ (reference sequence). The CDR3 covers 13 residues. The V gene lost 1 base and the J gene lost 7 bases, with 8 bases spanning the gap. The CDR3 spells CASSLGAGNEQFF. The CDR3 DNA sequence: TGTGCCAGCAGCTTAGGAGCCGGGAATGAGCAGTTCTTC. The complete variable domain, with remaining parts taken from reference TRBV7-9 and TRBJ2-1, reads DTGVSQNPRHKITKRGQNVTFRCDPISEHNRLYWYRQTLGQGPEFLTYFQNEAQLEKSRLLSDRFSAERPKGSFSTLEIQRTEQGDSAMYLCASSLGAGNEQFFGPGTRLTVL.

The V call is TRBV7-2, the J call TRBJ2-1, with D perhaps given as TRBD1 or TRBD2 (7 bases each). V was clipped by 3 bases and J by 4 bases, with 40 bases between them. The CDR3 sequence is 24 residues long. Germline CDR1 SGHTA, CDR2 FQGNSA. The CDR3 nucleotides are TGTGCCAGCAGCTTGGGGCCGGGACAGCGGGGAAAAAGCGGCCGTTCGAGGATTTACAATGAGCAGTTCTTC. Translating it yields CASSLGPGQRGKSGRSRIYNEQFF.

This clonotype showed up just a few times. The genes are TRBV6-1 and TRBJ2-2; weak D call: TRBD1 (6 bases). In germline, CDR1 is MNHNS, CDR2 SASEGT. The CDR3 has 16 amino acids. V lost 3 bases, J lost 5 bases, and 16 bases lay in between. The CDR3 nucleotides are TGTGCCAGCAGTGATGTAGGGACATTCTTGACCGGGGAGCTGTTTTTT. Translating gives CASSDVGTFLTGELFF.

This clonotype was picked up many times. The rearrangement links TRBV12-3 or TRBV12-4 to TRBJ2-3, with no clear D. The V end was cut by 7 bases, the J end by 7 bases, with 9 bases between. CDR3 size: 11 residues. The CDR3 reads CASTATNTQYF. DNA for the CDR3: TGTGCCAGCACGGCTACGAATACGCAGTATTTT.

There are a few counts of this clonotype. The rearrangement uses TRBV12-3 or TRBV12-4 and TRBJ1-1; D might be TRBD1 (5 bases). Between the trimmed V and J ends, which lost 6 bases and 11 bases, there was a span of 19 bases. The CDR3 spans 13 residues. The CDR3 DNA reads TGTGCCAGCAGGGGGGGGAACGAGGCAGAGGCTTTCTTT. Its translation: CASRGGNEAEAFF.

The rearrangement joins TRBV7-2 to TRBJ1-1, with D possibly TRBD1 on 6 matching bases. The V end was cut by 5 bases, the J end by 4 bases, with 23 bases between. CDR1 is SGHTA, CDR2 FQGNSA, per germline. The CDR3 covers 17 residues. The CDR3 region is CASSHTGLVVGGTEAFF. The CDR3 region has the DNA TGTGCCAGCAGCCACACAGGGCTGGTCGTAGGTGGCACTGAAGCTTTCTTT.

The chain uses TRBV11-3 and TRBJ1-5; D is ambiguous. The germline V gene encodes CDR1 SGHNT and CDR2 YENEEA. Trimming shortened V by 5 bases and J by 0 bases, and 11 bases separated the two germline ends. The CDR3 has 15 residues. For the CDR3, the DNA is TGTGCCAGCAGCCCTACTTTTAATAGCAATCAGCCCCAGCATTTT. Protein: CASSPTFNSNQPQHF.

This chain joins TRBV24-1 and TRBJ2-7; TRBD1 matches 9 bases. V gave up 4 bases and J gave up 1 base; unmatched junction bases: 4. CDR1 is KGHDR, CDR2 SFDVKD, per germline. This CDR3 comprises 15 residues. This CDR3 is CATSDKGQGSYEQYF. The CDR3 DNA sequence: TGTGCCACCAGTGACAAGGGACAGGGATCCTACGAGCAGTACTTC.

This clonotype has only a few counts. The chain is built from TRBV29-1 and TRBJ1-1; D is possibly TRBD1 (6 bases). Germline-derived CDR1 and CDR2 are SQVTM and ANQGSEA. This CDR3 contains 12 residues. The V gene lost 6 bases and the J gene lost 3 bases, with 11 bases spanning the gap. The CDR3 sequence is CSVRTEYTEAFF. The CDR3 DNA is TGCAGCGTACGGACAGAGTACACTGAAGCTTTCTTT.

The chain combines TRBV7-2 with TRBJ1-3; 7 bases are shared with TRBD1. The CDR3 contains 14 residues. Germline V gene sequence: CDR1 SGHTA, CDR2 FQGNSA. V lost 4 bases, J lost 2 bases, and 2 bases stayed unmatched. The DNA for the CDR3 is TGTGCCAGCAGCTCCCAGGGGGCTGGAAACACCATATATTTT. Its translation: CASSSQGAGNTIYF.